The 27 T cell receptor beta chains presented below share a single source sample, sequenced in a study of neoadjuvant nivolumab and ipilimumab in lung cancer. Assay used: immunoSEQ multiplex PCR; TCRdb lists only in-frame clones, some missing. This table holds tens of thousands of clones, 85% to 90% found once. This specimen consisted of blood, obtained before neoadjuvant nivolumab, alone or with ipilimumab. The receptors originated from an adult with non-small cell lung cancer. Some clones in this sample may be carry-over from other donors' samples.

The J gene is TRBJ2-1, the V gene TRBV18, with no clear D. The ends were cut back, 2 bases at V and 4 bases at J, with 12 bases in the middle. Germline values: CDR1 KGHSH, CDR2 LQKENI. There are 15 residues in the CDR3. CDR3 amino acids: CASSPTVSGYNEQFF. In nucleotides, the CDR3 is TGTGCCAGCTCACCAACAGTTTCGGGTTACAATGAGCAGTTCTTC.

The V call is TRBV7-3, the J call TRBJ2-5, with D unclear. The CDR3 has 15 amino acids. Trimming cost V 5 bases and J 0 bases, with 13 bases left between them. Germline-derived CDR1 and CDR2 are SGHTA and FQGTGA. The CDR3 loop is CASSPTNRHQETQYF. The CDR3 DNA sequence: TGTGCCAGCAGCCCAACGAACCGGCACCAAGAGACCCAGTACTTC.

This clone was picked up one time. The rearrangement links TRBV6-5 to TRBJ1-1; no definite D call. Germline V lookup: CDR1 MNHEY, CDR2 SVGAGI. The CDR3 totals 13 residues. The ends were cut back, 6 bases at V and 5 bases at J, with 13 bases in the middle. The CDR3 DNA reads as TGTGCCAGCAGACTGTTTGGAAATACTGAAGCTTTCTTT. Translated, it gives CASRLFGNTEAFF.

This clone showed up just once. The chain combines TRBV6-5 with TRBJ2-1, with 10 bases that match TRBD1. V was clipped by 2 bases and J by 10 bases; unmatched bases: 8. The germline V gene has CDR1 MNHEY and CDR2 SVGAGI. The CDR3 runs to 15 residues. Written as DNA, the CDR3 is TGTGCCAGCAGTTACCCGGGACAGGGGCGGGAGGAGCAGTTCTTC. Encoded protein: CASSYPGQGREEQFF.

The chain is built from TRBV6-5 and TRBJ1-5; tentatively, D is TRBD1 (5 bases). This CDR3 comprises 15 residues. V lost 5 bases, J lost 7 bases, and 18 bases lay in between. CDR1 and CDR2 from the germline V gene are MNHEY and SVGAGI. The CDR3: CASSNGGGLGQPQHF. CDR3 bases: TGTGCCAGCAGTAACGGCGGGGGTCTGGGGCAGCCCCAGCATTTT.

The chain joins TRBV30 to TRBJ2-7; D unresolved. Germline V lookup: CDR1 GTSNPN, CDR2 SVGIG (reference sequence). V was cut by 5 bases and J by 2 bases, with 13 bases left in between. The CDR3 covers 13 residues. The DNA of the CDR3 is TGTGCCTGGGGTCCAAACTTGCCCTACGAGCAGTACTTC. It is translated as CAWGPNLPYEQYF.

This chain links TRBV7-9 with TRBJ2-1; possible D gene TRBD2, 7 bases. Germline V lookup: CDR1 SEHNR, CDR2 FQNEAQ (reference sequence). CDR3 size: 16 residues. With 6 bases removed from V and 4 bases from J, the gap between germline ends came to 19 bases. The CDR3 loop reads CASSPSTGRGYNEQFF. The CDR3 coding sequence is TGTGCCAGCAGTCCCAGCACAGGGAGGGGGTACAATGAGCAGTTCTTC.

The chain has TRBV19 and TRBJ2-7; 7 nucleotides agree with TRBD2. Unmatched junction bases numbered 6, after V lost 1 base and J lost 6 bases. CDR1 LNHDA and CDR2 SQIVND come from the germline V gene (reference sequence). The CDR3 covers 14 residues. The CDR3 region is CASSIAAGVLEQYF. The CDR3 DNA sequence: TGTGCCAGTAGTATAGCTGCGGGAGTTCTCGAGCAGTACTTC. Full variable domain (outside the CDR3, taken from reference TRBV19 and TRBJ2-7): DGGITQSPKYLFRKEGQNVTLSCEQNLNHDAMYWYRQDPGQGLRLIYYSQIVNDFQKGDIAEGYSVSREKKESFPLTVTSAQKNPTAFYLCASSIAAGVLEQYFGPGTRLTVT.

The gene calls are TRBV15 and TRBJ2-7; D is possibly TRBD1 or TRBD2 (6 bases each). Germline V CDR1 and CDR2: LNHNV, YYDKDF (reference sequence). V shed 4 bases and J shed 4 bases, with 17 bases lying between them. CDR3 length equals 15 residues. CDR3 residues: CATSIVGGNNYEQYF. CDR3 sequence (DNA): TGTGCCACCAGCATAGTAGGGGGGAACAATTACGAGCAGTACTTC.

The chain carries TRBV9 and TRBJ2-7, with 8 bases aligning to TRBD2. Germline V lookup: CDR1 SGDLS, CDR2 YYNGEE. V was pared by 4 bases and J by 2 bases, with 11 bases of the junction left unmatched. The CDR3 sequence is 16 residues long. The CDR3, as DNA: TGTGCCAGCAGCCCCCCCCCAGCGGGAGTGGCCTACGAGCAGTACTTC. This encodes CASSPPPAGVAYEQYF.

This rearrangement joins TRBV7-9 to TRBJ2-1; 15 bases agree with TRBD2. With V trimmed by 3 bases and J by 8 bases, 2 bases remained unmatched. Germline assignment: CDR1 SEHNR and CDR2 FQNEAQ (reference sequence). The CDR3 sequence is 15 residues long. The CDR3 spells CASSFGTSGRYEQFF. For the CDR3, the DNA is TGTGCCAGCAGCTTCGGGACTAGCGGGAGGTATGAGCAGTTCTTC.

The DNA for the CDR3 is TGTGCCAGCAGCTTTACTTCGGCTACAGGGTCTGGGGCCAACGTCCTGACTTTC. Its translation is CASSFTSATGSGANVLTF. The chain links TRBV7-8 to TRBJ2-6, with D perhaps TRBD1 (6 bases). Germline assignment: CDR1 SGHVS and CDR2 FQNEAQ. Trimming stripped 3 bases from V and 1 base from J, with 16 bases between. This CDR3 spans 18 amino acids. The whole variable domain, remainder taken from reference TRBV7-8 and TRBJ2-6, is GAGVSQSPRYKVAKRGQDVALRCDPISGHVSLFWYQQALGQGPEFLTYFQNEAQLDKSGLPSDRFFAERPEGSVSTLKIQRTQQEDSAVYLCASSFTSATGSGANVLTFGAGSRLTVL.

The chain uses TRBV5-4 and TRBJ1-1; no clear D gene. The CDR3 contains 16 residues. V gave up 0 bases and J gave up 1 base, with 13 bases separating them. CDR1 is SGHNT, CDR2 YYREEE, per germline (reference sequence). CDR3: CASSLVGFRRNTEAFF. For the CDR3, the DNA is TGTGCCAGCAGCTTGGTAGGGTTCAGGAGGAACACTGAAGCTTTCTTT.

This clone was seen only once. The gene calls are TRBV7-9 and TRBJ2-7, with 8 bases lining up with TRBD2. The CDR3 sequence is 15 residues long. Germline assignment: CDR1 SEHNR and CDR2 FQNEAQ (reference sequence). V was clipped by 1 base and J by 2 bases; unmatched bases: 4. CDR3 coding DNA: TGTGCCAGCAGCTTAGGGGGCGGGAGGACCTACGAGCAGTACTTC. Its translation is CASSLGGGRTYEQYF.

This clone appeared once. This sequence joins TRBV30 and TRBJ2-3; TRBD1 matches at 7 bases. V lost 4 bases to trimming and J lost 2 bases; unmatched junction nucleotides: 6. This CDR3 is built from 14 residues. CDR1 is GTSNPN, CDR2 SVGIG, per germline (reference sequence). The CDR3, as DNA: TGTGCCTGGACGACTCAGGGGGACACAGATACGCAGTATTTT. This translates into CAWTTQGDTDTQYF. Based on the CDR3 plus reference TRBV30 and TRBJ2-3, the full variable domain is SQTIHQWPATLVQPVGSPLSLECTVEGTSNPNLYWYRQAAGRGLQLLFYSVGIGQISSEVPQNLSASRPQDRQFILSSKKLLLSDSGFYLCAWTTQGDTDTQYFGPGTRLTVL.

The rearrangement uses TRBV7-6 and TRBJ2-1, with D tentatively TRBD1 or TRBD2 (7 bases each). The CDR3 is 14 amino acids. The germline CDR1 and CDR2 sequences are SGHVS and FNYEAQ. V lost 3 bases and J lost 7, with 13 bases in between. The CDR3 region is CASSFAGGGNEQFF. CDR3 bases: TGTGCCAGCAGCTTTGCAGGGGGAGGGAATGAGCAGTTCTTC.

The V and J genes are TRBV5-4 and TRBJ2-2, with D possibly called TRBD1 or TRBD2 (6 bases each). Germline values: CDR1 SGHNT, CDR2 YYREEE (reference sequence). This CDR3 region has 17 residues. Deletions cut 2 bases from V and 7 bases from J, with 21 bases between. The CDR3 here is CASSFGSGGRTDGELFF. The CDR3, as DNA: TGTGCCAGCAGCTTTGGGTCCGGGGGCAGGACGGACGGGGAGCTGTTTTTT.

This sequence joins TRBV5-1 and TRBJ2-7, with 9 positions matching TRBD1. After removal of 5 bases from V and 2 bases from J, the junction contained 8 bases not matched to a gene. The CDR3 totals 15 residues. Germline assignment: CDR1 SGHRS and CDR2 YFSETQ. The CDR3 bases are TGCGCCAGCAGACGGGACAGGGAAGCTACCTACGAGCAGTACTTC. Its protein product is CASRRDREATYEQYF.

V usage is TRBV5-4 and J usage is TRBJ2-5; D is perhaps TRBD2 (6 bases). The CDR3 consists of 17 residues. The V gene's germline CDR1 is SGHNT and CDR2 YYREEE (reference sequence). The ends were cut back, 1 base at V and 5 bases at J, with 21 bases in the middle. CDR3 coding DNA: TGTGCCAGCAGCTTGTTCGGGGGAGAAGTTGAGGAGGAGACCCAGTACTTC. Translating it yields CASSLFGGEVEEETQYF.

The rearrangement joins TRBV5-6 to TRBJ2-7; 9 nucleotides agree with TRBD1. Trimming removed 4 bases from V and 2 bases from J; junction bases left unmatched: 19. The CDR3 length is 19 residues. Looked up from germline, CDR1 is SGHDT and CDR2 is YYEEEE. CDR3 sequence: CASSGTITGTGSLPYEQYF. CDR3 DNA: TGTGCCAGCAGCGGAACCATTACCGGGACAGGGTCTTTGCCCTACGAGCAGTACTTC.

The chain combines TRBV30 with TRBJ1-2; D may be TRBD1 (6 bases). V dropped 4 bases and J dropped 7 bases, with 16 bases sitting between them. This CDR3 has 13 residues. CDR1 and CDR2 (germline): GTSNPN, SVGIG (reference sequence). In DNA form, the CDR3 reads TGTGCCTGGAACTCCGGGGGGCGCTGTGGCTACACCTTC. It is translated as CAWNSGGRCGYTF.

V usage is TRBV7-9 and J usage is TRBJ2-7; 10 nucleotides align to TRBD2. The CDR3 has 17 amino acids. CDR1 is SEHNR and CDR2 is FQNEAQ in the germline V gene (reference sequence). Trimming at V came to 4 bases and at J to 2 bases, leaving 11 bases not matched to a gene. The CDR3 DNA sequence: TGTGCCAGCAGCTCCAAACTCCCCGGACTAGCGGCCTACGAGCAGTACTTC. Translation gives CASSSKLPGLAAYEQYF.

CDR3 sequence reads: CASSLAGTGANVLTF. Here the CDR3 DNA reads TGTGCCAGCAGCTTAGCAGGGACCGGGGCCAACGTCCTGACTTTC. The chain uses TRBV11-1 and TRBJ2-6; TRBD1 or TRBD2 may be the D gene (5 bases each). With 0 bases removed from V and 4 bases from J, the gap between germline ends came to 7 bases. The germline CDR1 and CDR2 sequences are SGHAT and FQDESV (reference sequence). The CDR3 is made up of 15 amino acids.

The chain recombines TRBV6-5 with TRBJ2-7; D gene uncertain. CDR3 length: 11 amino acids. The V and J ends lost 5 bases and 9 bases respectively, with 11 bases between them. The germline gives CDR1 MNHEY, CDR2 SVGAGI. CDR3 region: CASSSNTGQYF. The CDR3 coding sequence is TGTGCCAGCAGTAGTAACACCGGGCAGTACTTC.

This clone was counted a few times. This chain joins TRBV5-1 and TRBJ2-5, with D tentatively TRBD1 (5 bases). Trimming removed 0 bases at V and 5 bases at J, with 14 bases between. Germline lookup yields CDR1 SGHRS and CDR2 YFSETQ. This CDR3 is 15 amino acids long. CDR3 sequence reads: CASSLASGFGETQYF. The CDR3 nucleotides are TGCGCCAGCAGCTTGGCGTCAGGGTTCGGGGAGACCCAGTACTTC.

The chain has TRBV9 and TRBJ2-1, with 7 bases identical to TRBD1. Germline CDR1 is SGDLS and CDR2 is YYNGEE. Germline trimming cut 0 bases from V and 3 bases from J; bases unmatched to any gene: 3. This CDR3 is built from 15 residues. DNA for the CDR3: TGTGCCAGCAGCGTAGTGGCAGGGGGCTACAATGAGCAGTTCTTC. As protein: CASSVVAGGYNEQFF. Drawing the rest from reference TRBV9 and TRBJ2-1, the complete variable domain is DSGVTQTPKHLITATGQRVTLRCSPRSGDLSVYWYQQSLDQGLQFLIQYYNGEERAKGNILERFSAQQFPDLHSELNLSSLELGDSALYFCASSVVAGGYNEQFFGPGTRLTVL.

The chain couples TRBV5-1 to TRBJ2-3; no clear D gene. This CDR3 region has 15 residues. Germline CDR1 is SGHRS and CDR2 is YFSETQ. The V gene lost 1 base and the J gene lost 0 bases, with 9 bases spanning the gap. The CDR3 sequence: CASSLMSASTDTQYF. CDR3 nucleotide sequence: TGCGCCAGCAGCTTGATGTCAGCTAGCACAGATACGCAGTATTTT.